This entry is about one T cell receptor (beta chain). This specimen belongs to a study of blood T cell repertoires in COVID-19. Original handling: Nucleated cell counts were estimated from reference gene primer amplification. TCRdb's table, derived via immunoSEQ multiplex PCR, lists solely in-frame clones and lacks some. V, J and clone size are those of that table, while D and trimming were read from the DNA. The sample has more than 85,000 clones, 78% seen once. The specimen was peripheral blood. The TCR comes from a man in his 60s with active or convalescent COVID-19.

The CDR3 here is CASSQDRVAGGNTGELFF. The CDR3 nucleotides are TGCGCCAGCAGCCAAGATCGGGTAGCGGGAGGGAACACCGGGGAGCTGTTTTTT. V usage is TRBV4-3 and J usage is TRBJ2-2; TRBD2 aligns across 10 bases. Germline CDR1 reads LGHNA; CDR2 reads YSLEER. The CDR3 is made up of 18 amino acids. The V gene end was trimmed by 0 bases and the J gene end by 1 base; junction bases not matched to a gene: 5.